The 28 T cell receptor beta chains reported below all come from one sample, sequenced in a study of T cell changes during pregnancy in multiple sclerosis. The protocol was immunoSEQ multiplex PCR, while the TCRdb copy is restricted to in-frame clones and leaves out a portion. In the table there are some 41,000 clones, around 90% of which are singletons. The sequences come from CD4+ T cells from peripheral blood mononuclear cells, collected in the third trimester of pregnancy. These receptors originate from a female donor in good health, enrolled as a control in a pregnancy study.

The chain carries TRBV18 and TRBJ2-7; 7 bases are shared with TRBD1. The CDR3 covers 16 residues. With V trimmed by 3 bases and J by 0 bases, 8 bases remained unmatched. Germline V gives CDR1 KGHSH, CDR2 LQKENI. CDR3 sequence reads: CASSPNRDRSSYEQYF. The CDR3 DNA sequence: TGTGCCAGCTCACCCAACCGGGACAGAAGCTCCTACGAGCAGTACTTC.

The chain has TRBV6-5 and TRBJ2-7, with TRBD1 matching over 7 bases. Germline V gene data show CDR1 as MNHEY and CDR2 as SVGAGI. The CDR3 length is 16 residues. V dropped 0 bases and J dropped 6; count of bases not matched to a gene: 11. The CDR3 DNA reads TGTGCCAGCAGTTACTCGACAGGGACAGTGAGGTTCGAGCAGTACTTC. The encoded protein is CASSYSTGTVRFEQYF.

This chain connects TRBV4-1 to TRBJ2-7; 9 nucleotides line up with TRBD1. Germline V gene data show CDR1 as MGHRA and CDR2 as YSYEKL. J lost 3 bases, V lost 1 base, and 10 bases had no gene match. The CDR3 runs to 17 residues. Here the CDR3 DNA reads TGCGCCAGCAGCCAAGGGTCCCCCGGGACAGGGAACTACGAGCAGTACTTC. Its protein product is CASSQGSPGTGNYEQYF.

The gene calls are TRBV28 and TRBJ1-3; D is ambiguous. The germline CDR1 and CDR2 sequences are MDHEN and SYDVKM. The CDR3 has 15 residues. The ends were cut back, 5 bases at V and 5 bases at J, with 16 bases in the middle. DNA for the CDR3: TGTGCCAGCAGTACCCCTTCCTATGGTCGAAACACCATATATTTT. It translates to CASSTPSYGRNTIYF.

The chain carries TRBV5-4 and TRBJ2-1; D not certain. V was cut by 2 bases and J by 6 bases, with 3 bases left in between. CDR3 length equals 11 residues. Germline V gene data show CDR1 as SGHNT and CDR2 as YYREEE (reference sequence). The CDR3 nucleotides are TGTGCCAGCAGCTTCCGCAATGAGCAGTTCTTC. It specifies CASSFRNEQFF.

The rearrangement uses TRBV11-2 and TRBJ2-2; 7 nucleotides align to TRBD1. There are 14 residues in the CDR3. Germline V gene sequence: CDR1 SGHAT, CDR2 FQNNGV. Losses at the gene ends were 5 bases for V and 0 bases for J; bases not matched to a gene: 0. The CDR3 DNA sequence: TGTGCCAGCAGCGGGACAGCGAACACCGGGGAGCTGTTTTTT. It codes for CASSGTANTGELFF.

The CDR3 region is CAWNKGGGPPDTQYF. CDR3 nucleotides: TGTGCCTGGAACAAAGGGGGGGGGCCCCCAGATACGCAGTATTTT. The chain links TRBV30 to TRBJ2-3, with D maybe TRBD2 (7 bases). Germline V CDR1 and CDR2: GTSNPN, SVGIG (reference sequence). CDR3 size: 15 residues. V lost 4 bases, J lost 4 bases, and 18 bases lay in between.

This chain links TRBV7-3 with TRBJ2-5, with D perhaps matching TRBD2 (5 bases). The germline V gene has CDR1 SGHTA and CDR2 FQGTGA. V lost 5 bases to trimming and J lost 6 bases, with 16 bases between them. The CDR3 runs 14 residues. The CDR3 DNA reads as TGTGCCAGCAGCCCCGACGGAGGTGGACAGACCCAGTACTTC. Translated: CASSPDGGGQTQYF.

Note on this clone: A junction end diverges from the germline sequence, so it may reflect a read error. The chain carries TRBV4-1 and TRBJ1-4, with 11 bases lining up with TRBD1. CDR3 size: 17 residues. CDR1 and CDR2 from the germline V gene are MGHRA and YSYEKL. In nucleotides, the CDR3 is TGCGCCAGCAGCCGCCGGACAGGGGGCTGCGATATGGGAAAAACTGTTTTT. As protein: CASSRRTGGCDMGKTVF.

V usage is TRBV28 and J usage is TRBJ2-2, with 8 bases aligning to TRBD1. Germline loops: CDR1 MDHEN, CDR2 SYDVKM. V was clipped by 4 bases and J by 4 bases; unmatched bases: 8. This CDR3 has 16 amino acids. In DNA, the CDR3 is TGTGCCAGCAGTTCACCCGGGACAGGCGGCACCGGGGAGCTGTTTTTT. Its protein product is CASSSPGTGGTGELFF.

The V and J genes are TRBV7-9 and TRBJ1-3; the D gene is possibly TRBD1 (5 bases). Trimming cost V 0 bases and J 4 bases, with 10 bases left between them. This CDR3 has 15 residues. Per germline, CDR1 SEHNR and CDR2 FQNEAQ (reference sequence). CDR3: CASSLAVGAGNTIYF. In DNA form, the CDR3 reads TGTGCCAGCAGCTTAGCTGTAGGGGCGGGAAACACCATATATTTT.

This chain links TRBV10-1 with TRBJ2-7; the D is unclear. With 7 bases removed from V and 3 bases from J, the gap between germline ends came to 13 bases. CDR1 is WNHNN and CDR2 is SYGVQD in the germline V gene (reference sequence). The CDR3 runs to 13 residues. DNA of the CDR3: TGCGCCAGCACGGAGCTGCTGTACTACGAGCAGTACTTC. This encodes CASTELLYYEQYF.

This rearrangement joins TRBV30 to TRBJ1-2; D ambiguous. V was trimmed by 2 bases and J by 4 bases, leaving 8 bases between them. Germline lookup yields CDR1 GTSNPN and CDR2 SVGIG (reference sequence). The CDR3 spans 12 residues. CDR3 nucleotides: TGTGCCTGGAGTTCCCTATTCTATGGCTACACCTTC. Translated, it gives CAWSSLFYGYTF.

The chain carries TRBV28 and TRBJ1-4; D uncertain. CDR3 length: 13 residues. Germline loops: CDR1 MDHEN, CDR2 SYDVKM. Trimming took 6 bases from V and 6 from J, leaving 11 bases between them. Here the CDR3 reads CASRGKPYEKLFF. The CDR3 DNA sequence: TGTGCCAGCAGGGGCAAGCCGTATGAAAAACTGTTTTTT.

This chain connects TRBV28 to TRBJ1-5, with TRBD1 matching over 7 bases. The CDR3 has 15 amino acids. Looked up from germline, CDR1 is MDHEN and CDR2 is SYDVKM. The J segment lost 2 bases and the V segment lost 6 bases, leaving 7 bases of the junction unmatched. CDR3 DNA: TGTGCCAGCAGGGAACAGGGGATGGGCAATCAGCCCCAGCATTTT. Protein sequence: CASREQGMGNQPQHF.

V is TRBV2 and J is TRBJ2-4; D is undetermined. CDR1 SNHLY and CDR2 FYNNEI come from the germline V gene. V shed 6 bases and J shed 3 bases, with 12 bases lying between them. The CDR3 covers 14 residues. The CDR3 reads CASSTSGGKNIQYF. The CDR3 nucleotides read TGTGCCAGCAGCACCTCGGGTGGCAAAAACATTCAGTACTTC.

CDR3 protein: CASSKAGLADLQVDYNEQFF. CDR3 sequence (DNA): TGTGCCAGCAGCAAAGCGGGACTAGCGGACCTACAAGTGGATTACAATGAGCAGTTCTTC. The chain carries TRBV21-1 and TRBJ2-1; TRBD2, as called in the table, went unchecked against the DNA. TRBV21-1 is assigned pseudogene status. The CDR3 is made up of 20 amino acids.

J is TRBJ2-2 and V is TRBV7-9; D is unclear. Germline V CDR1 and CDR2: SEHNR, FQNEAQ (reference sequence). The length of the CDR3 is 12 residues. V lost 5 bases, J lost 5 bases, and 6 bases lay in between. The CDR3 DNA follows: TGTGCCAGCAGCCCCTATACCGGGGAGCTGTTTTTT. This codes for CASSPYTGELFF.

The chain carries TRBV5-1 and TRBJ2-5, with a tentative D call TRBD1 (5 bases). Trimming pared 0 bases from V and 3 bases from J, leaving 15 bases between. Germline-derived CDR1 and CDR2 are SGHRS and YFSETQ. The CDR3 sequence is 16 residues long. The CDR3 protein is CASSLAGRDVEETQYF. CDR3 DNA: TGCGCCAGCAGCTTGGCCGGCAGGGATGTTGAAGAGACCCAGTACTTC.

V usage is TRBV7-8 and J usage is TRBJ2-7, with TRBD1 matching over 9 bases. CDR1 is SGHVS, CDR2 FQNEAQ, per germline. The CDR3 totals 16 residues. V dropped 6 bases and J dropped 1; count of bases not matched to a gene: 10. The CDR3 DNA sequence: TGTGCCAGCAGTCCAAGGGGTGGGACAGGGTCCTACGAGCAGTACTTC. It codes for CASSPRGGTGSYEQYF.

The V and J genes are TRBV28 and TRBJ1-6, with 7 bases that match TRBD1. CDR1 is MDHEN, CDR2 SYDVKM, per germline. J lost 3 bases, V lost 6 bases, and 20 bases had no gene match. This CDR3 spans 20 amino acids. For the CDR3, the DNA is TGTGCCAGCAGCTACCCATCAACCTCGGACAGGTTAAACTATAATTCACCCCTCCACTTT. Translated: CASSYPSTSDRLNYNSPLHF. The full variable domain, rest sourced from reference TRBV28 and TRBJ1-6, is DVKVTQSSRYLVKRTGEKVFLECVQDMDHENMFWYRQDPGLGLRLIYFSYDVKMKEKGDIPEGYSVSREKKERFSLILESASTNQTSMYLCASSYPSTSDRLNYNSPLHFGNGTRLTVT.

The rearrangement uses TRBV28 and TRBJ2-3; D is unclear. This CDR3 spans 12 amino acids. The germline V gene has CDR1 MDHEN and CDR2 SYDVKM. V lost 2 bases and J 3 bases, leaving 3 bases between the germline ends. The CDR3 DNA reads as TGTGCCAGCAGTTTAATAACAGATACGCAGTATTTT. Protein sequence: CASSLITDTQYF.

CDR3 amino acids: CASGRGSSPLDTQYF. The CDR3 nucleotides read TGTGCCAGCGGCCGAGGGTCCTCTCCACTGGATACGCAGTATTTT. The chain carries TRBV7-2 and TRBJ2-3, with D possibly matching TRBD2 (5 bases). This CDR3 has 15 residues. V shed 8 bases and J shed 6 bases, with 21 bases lying between them. Germline V gene data show CDR1 as SGHTA and CDR2 as FQGNSA.

This clone was recorded a few times. The chain combines TRBV7-8 with TRBJ2-5, with TRBD1 identical over 10 bases. V was pared by 5 bases and J by 1 base, with 4 bases of the junction left unmatched. The germline V gene has CDR1 SGHVS and CDR2 FQNEAQ. The CDR3 consists of 15 residues. The chain's CDR3 is CASSDRQGAQETQYF. The CDR3, as DNA: TGTGCCAGCAGCGACCGACAGGGGGCCCAAGAGACCCAGTACTTC.

The chain uses TRBV28 and TRBJ2-7, with a weak D call TRBD2 (5 bases). Trimming stripped 7 bases from V and 4 bases from J, with 23 bases between. The germline V gene has CDR1 MDHEN and CDR2 SYDVKM. CDR3 length: 16 amino acids. CDR3 amino acids: CASTTEVRTPRYEQYF. DNA for the CDR3: TGTGCCAGCACCACGGAGGTCCGGACCCCGAGGTACGAGCAGTACTTC.

This clone occurred a few times. The chain links TRBV18 to TRBJ1-3, with D perhaps matching TRBD1 (6 bases). This CDR3 is 16 amino acids long. The ends were cut back, 2 bases at V and 3 bases at J, with 14 bases in the middle. Germline CDR1 KGHSH, CDR2 LQKENI. The CDR3 protein is CASSPSGGNLGNTIYF. The CDR3 region has the DNA TGTGCCAGCTCACCATCTGGGGGCAACCTTGGAAACACCATATATTTT.

Note on this clone: This sample also contains other DNA sequences that code for the same CDR3. The rearrangement joins TRBV4-2 to TRBJ1-2, with a tentative D call TRBD1 (6 bases). Per germline, CDR1 LGHNA and CDR2 YNFKEQ. Deletions cut 1 base from V and 14 bases from J, with 14 bases between. CDR3 size: 12 residues. The CDR3 bases are TGTGCCAGCAGCCAAGGTTCAGGGGACCGAACCTTC. Its protein is CASSQGSGDRTF.

On this clone itself: Germline is not matched at one junction end, which may reflect a read error. The chain combines TRBV4-3 with TRBJ1-4; no clear D gene. This CDR3 is 15 amino acids long. In germline, CDR1 is LGHNA, CDR2 YSLEER. This CDR3 is CASRQGPQINEKLFF. CDR3 coding DNA: TGCGCCAGCAGACAAGGGCCACAGATTAATGAAAAACTGTTTTTT.